A selection of T cell receptor beta chains follows, all from one sample in a study of blood T cell repertoires in COVID-19. Clones were sequenced by immunoSEQ multiplex PCR, and TCRdb holds only the in-frame ones, with some missing. The sample consists of 150,000 to 200,000 clones, around four fifths of them appearing once. Sequencing input: PBMCs or T cells enriched from blood (not recorded which). These receptors were taken from a woman aged 45-65 years who had recovered from COVID-19. CDR3s include the opening cysteine and the closing phenylalanine or tryptophan. A D gene is named only where the DNA matches it firmly. A row's size may be missing; if present it is once, few, many or a size class.

TRBV5-4	NA	NA	TRBJ1-5	TGTGCCAGCAGCTTTCAACCGGATCAGCCCCAGCATTTT	CASSFQPDQPQHF
TRBV5-1	NA	TRBD2	TRBJ2-2	TGCGCCAGCAGCGGACTAGCGGGCCTTTTAACGAACACCGGGGAGCTGTTTTTT	CASSGLAGLLTNTGELFF
TRBV18	NA	TRBD2	TRBJ2-1	TGTGCCAGCTCTCAGGGACTAGCGGGAGCGTCCTACAATGAGCAGTTCTTC	CASSQGLAGASYNEQFF
TRBV3-1/TRBV3-2	NA	NA	TRBJ1-3	TGTGCCAGCAGCCAAGGGCCCGGAAACACCATATATTTT	CASSQGPGNTIYF
TRBV11-2	NA	NA	TRBJ1-1	TGTGCCAGCAGCTTGGCAGGGTCAGTTCGGGTCACTGAAGCTTTCTTT	CASSLAGSVRVTEAFF
TRBV9	NA	NA	TRBJ2-6	TGTGCCAGCAGCGTAGTGGAGTTGAGCTCTGGGGCCAACGTCCTGACTTTC	CASSVVELSSGANVLTF
TRBV6-1	NA	NA	TRBJ2-6	TGTGCCAGCAGTGAACAACTAGCCATAGGGGCCAACGTCCTGACTTTC	CASSEQLAIGANVLTF
TRBV4-2	NA	TRBD2	TRBJ2-5	TGTGCCAGCAGCCATCCTCCGGGACTAGGGTTGGAGACCCAGTACTTC	CASSHPPGLGLETQYF
TRBV30	NA	NA	TRBJ1-2	TGTGCCTGGAGTCTGCGTCATAATGGCTACACCTTC	CAWSLRHNGYTF
TRBV12-3/TRBV12-4	NA	TRBD1	TRBJ1-1	TGTGCCAGCAGGAGGACAGGGCCCTTCTTCTTT	CASRRTGPFFF
TRBV6-4	NA	TRBD2	TRBJ2-1	TGTGCCAGGGTAAACCGAAGGAATCCGGGACTAGACTATGAGCAGTTCTTC	CARVNRRNPGLDYEQFF
TRBV25-1	few	TRBD1	TRBJ1-2	TGTGCCAGCAGTGCTGACAGGGGCAGCGGCTACACCTTC	CASSADRGSGYTF
TRBV5-8	NA	NA	TRBJ1-2	TGTGCCAGCAGTCCCGTAGGGGAAAGCCTCTACGGCTACACCTTC	CASSPVGESLYGYTF
TRBV4-2	few	NA	TRBJ2-1	TGTGCCAGCAGCCAAGATCTGAGACACTCCTACAATGAGCAGTTCTTC	CASSQDLRHSYNEQFF
TRBV7-9	NA	NA	TRBJ1-1	TGTGCCAGCAGTCAACAGGGAAACACTGAAGCTTTCTTT	CASSQQGNTEAFF
TRBV21-1	NA	NA	TRBJ2-1	TGTGCCAGCAGCAAATTTCCGCGGGGGGGGCCTAATAGCTACAATGAGCAGTTCTTC	CASSKFPRGGPNSYNEQFF
TRBV25-1	once	NA	TRBJ2-5	TGTGCCAGCAAGGACATTGGAGAGACCCAGTACTTC	CASKDIGETQYF
TRBV5-1	NA	TRBD1	TRBJ1-1	TGCGCCAGCAGCTTTGGACAGGCGAGGAACACTGAAGCTTTCTTT	CASSFGQARNTEAFF
TRBV27	NA	NA	TRBJ2-1	TGTGCCAGCAGCTGGGGGGACGCAACCTACAATGAGCAGTTCTTC	CASSWGDATYNEQFF
TRBV28	NA	NA	TRBJ1-5	TGTGCCAGCAGCCTTACCCCAGGGCAGCCCCAGCATTTT	CASSLTPGQPQHF
TRBV28	NA	TRBD2	TRBJ2-3	TGTGCCAGCAGTTCCTATATCCCCCCACTAGCGGGGGGGCCTAGCACAGATACGCAGTATTTT	CASSSYIPPLAGGPSTDTQYF
TRBV19	NA	NA	TRBJ2-1	TGTGCCATCGCACCTAGCAGGGGCAATGAGCAGTTCTTC	CAIAPSRGNEQFF
TRBV28	few	NA	TRBJ2-3	TGTGCCAGCACATCTGTAAGGGGTACGCAGTATTTT	CASTSVRGTQYF
TRBV7-9	NA	TRBD1	TRBJ1-6	TGTGCCAGCGGGCACAGGGGGCGGAATTCACCCCTCCACTTT	CASGHRGRNSPLHF
TRBV9	once	NA	TRBJ1-1	TGTGCCAGCAGCGTAACGGGGAACACTGAAGCTTTCTTT	CASSVTGNTEAFF
TRBV4-1	NA	NA	TRBJ1-5	TGCGCCAGCAGCCAAGGGTGGGGTCGGGACATATCCGTCTTT	CASSQGWGRDISVF
TRBV15	NA	TRBD1	TRBJ1-3	TGTGCCACCAGCAGAGGGGCTCCCGGGACAGGATCTGGAAACACCATATATTTT	CATSRGAPGTGSGNTIYF